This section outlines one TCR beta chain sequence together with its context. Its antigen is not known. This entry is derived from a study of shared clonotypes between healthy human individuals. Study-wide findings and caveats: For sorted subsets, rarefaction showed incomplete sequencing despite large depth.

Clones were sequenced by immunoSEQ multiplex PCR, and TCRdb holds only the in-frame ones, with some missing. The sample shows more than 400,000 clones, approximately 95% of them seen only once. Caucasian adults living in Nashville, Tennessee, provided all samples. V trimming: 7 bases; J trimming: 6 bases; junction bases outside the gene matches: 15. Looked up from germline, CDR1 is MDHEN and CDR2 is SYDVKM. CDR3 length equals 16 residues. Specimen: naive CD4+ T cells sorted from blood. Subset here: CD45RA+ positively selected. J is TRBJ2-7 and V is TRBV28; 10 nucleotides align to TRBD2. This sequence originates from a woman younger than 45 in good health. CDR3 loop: CASTSAEEREGGEQYF. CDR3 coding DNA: TGTGCCAGCACCTCCGCCGAGGAGCGGGAGGGCGGCGAGCAGTACTTC.